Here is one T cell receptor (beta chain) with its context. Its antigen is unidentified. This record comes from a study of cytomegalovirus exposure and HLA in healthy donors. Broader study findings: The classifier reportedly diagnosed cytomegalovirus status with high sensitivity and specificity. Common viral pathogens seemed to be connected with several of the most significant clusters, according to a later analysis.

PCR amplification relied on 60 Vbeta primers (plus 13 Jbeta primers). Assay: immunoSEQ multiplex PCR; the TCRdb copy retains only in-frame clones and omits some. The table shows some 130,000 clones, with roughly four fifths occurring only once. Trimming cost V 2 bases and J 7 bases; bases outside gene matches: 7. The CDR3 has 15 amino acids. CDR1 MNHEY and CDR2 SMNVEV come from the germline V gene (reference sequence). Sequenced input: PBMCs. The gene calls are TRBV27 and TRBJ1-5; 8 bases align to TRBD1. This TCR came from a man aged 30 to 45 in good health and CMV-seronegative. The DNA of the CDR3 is TGTGCCAGCAGTTTAACGACAGGGGTGGAACAGCCCCAGCATTTT. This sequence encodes CASSLTTGVEQPQHF.